The TCR beta chain described here comes from a study of cytomegalovirus exposure and HLA in healthy donors. The length of the CDR3 is 16 residues. CDR1 and CDR2 from the germline V gene are MNHEY and SVGAGI. V shed 0 bases, J shed 4 bases, and the junction held 4 bases outside the gene matches. A multiplex PCR was run with 60 Vbeta primers and 13 Jbeta primers. Profiled with immunoSEQ multiplex PCR; TCRdb holds only in-frame clones, not every one. The sample has 180,000 or so clones, around 75% seen once. The gene calls are TRBV6-5 and TRBJ2-1, with 9 nucleotides matching TRBD2. The specimen was PBMCs. The receptor was derived from a woman aged 40 to 55 in good health and CMV-seropositive. The CDR3 coding sequence is TGTGCCAGCAGTTACTCTCCCAGCGGGGGGTACAATGAGCAGTTCTTC. Translating it yields CASSYSPSGGYNEQFF.